This TCR beta chain is from a study of blood T cells in healthy people across ages. The authors ran a second PCR of roughly 6 to 12 cycles using a sample-barcoded 5' primer and a J-beta primer mix. TCRdb reanalysed the 5' RACE reads using MiXCR and keeps one entry per CDR3 protein. Of 1.5 million to 2 million distinct CDR3 sequences in the sample, 49% are singletons; the top ten hold roughly 2%. The ends were cut back, 0 bases at V and 0 bases at J, with 11 bases in the middle. This CDR3 has 16 amino acids. Looked up from germline, CDR1 is MGHRA and CDR2 is YSYEKL. This TCR was recovered from a middle-aged woman in good health. The chain links TRBV4-1 to TRBJ1-1; D might be TRBD1 (5 bases). Material: blood. This chain's CDR3 is CASSQDLGEVNTEAFF. The CDR3, as DNA: TGCGCCAGCAGCCAAGATCTGGGGGAAGTGAACACTGAAGCTTTCTTT.